Following are 6 T cell receptor beta chains from one sample sequenced in a study of blood T cell repertoires in COVID-19 (dated by TCRdb to the early 2020s). Libraries were constructed by the immunoSEQ multiplex PCR assay. Sourced from immuneACCESS, this table was stored by TCRdb with only in-frame sequences that have V and J called. A share of the clones is absent; for the studies checked, an unresolved V gene accounts for under half, and the remainder has no known explanation. This sample lists roughly 150,000 clones; 84% were detected once. The top ten clones comprise approximately 45% of the sample. The sample was peripheral blood. The source is a human donor in a cohort sampled during active COVID-19.

This chain uses TRBV5-1 with TRBJ2-1, with TRBD2 as a possible D gene (6 bases). V was shortened by 0 bases and J by 16 bases, with 17 bases between the two germline ends. CDR3 length equals 13 residues. The V gene's germline CDR1 is SGHRS and CDR2 YFSETQ. DNA for the CDR3: TGCGCCAGCAGCTTGGCCCTGGCGGGGTCCGAATTCTTC. Residues: CASSLALAGSEFF.

V gene TRBV9 combines with J gene TRBJ2-1, with 8 bases aligning to TRBD1. Unmatched junction bases numbered 12, after V lost 3 bases and J lost 4 bases. CDR3 length equals 17 residues. Germline V gives CDR1 SGDLS, CDR2 YYNGEE. The CDR3 reads CASSGLIGQGTYNEQFF. CDR3 DNA sequence: TGTGCCAGCAGCGGACTGATCGGACAGGGTACATACAATGAGCAGTTCTTC.

The chain has TRBV2 and TRBJ1-1; D perhaps matches TRBD1 (5 bases). V dropped 7 bases and J dropped 1 base, with 13 bases sitting between them. CDR1 is SNHLY and CDR2 is FYNNEI in the germline V gene. The length of the CDR3 is 14 residues. The CDR3 DNA follows: TGTGCCAGCAACCGGCGGGGGTCGAACACTGAAGCTTTCTTT. Residues: CASNRRGSNTEAFF.

V is TRBV19 and J is TRBJ2-7; the match to TRBD2 covers 11 bases. CDR1 is LNHDA, CDR2 SQIVND, per germline (reference sequence). There are 17 residues in the CDR3. V was clipped by 4 bases and J by 3 bases; unmatched bases: 11. The DNA for the CDR3 is TGTGCCAGTAGTAGAAGCGCACTAGCGGGGGAGCACTACGAGCAGTACTTC. Protein: CASSRSALAGEHYEQYF.

The gene calls are TRBV7-9 and TRBJ1-2, with a possible D match to TRBD1 (5 bases). V lost 10 bases to trimming and J lost 2 bases, with 20 bases between them. The CDR3 consists of 15 residues. Germline V gene sequence: CDR1 SEHNR, CDR2 FQNEAQ (reference sequence). The CDR3 reads CATSDTRRANYGYTF. For the CDR3, the DNA is TGTGCCACCTCGGACACCCGGAGGGCAAACTATGGCTACACCTTC.

The CDR3 sequence is CASSTQGDTEAFF. CDR3 coding DNA: TGTGCCAGTAGCACCCAGGGTGACACTGAAGCTTTCTTT. V and J are TRBV19 and TRBJ1-1; D perhaps matches TRBD1 (5 bases). Trimming left V 6 bases short and J 3 bases short, with 11 bases between. The CDR3 contains 13 residues. From germline, CDR1 is LNHDA and CDR2 SQIVND (reference sequence).